Sequencing of this TCR beta chain was carried out in a study of T cells in narcolepsy. Turning to the study itself: Healthy controls were enrolled alongside patients with narcolepsy type 1 or type 2. Notes on the study in general: Comparing one patient's CSF and blood CD4+ clonotypes highlighted HCRT- and TRIB2-specific autoreactive clonotypes. Some memory CD4+ repertoires had no autoreactive clone sequences.

The count of this clone is one. Its antigen is undetermined. Using immunoSEQ multiplex PCR, the repertoire was profiled, and TCRdb retains in-frame clones only, with some absent. The table records around 31,000 clones, around 83% of them present only once. The origin of this receptor is a human donor with narcolepsy. The source material was CD45RA- memory CD4+ T cells from PBMCs.

The DNA of the CDR3 is TGTGCCAGCAGCTTGGGGGACAGGGGAGTCCCTGGCTACACCTTC. It yields the protein CASSLGDRGVPGYTF. The rearrangement links TRBV5-6 to TRBJ1-2; 10 nucleotides agree with TRBD1. With V trimmed by 0 bases and J by 7 bases, 6 bases remained unmatched. Germline CDR1 and CDR2: SGHDT and YYEEEE. The CDR3 has 15 residues.